These 24 T cell receptor beta chains were all obtained from the same sample, sequenced in a study of T cells after posttransplantation cyclophosphamide. Methotrexate plus calcineurin inhibitor accompanied controls' myeloablative marrow transplants; sampling was 1 year later. Clones were sequenced by immunoSEQ multiplex PCR, and TCRdb holds only the in-frame ones, with some missing. The sample lists 15,000 to 20,000 clones; more than 75% were seen once. This specimen consisted of PBMCs, obtained after an allogeneic stem cell transplant with a calcineurin inhibitor and methotrexate. These TCRs come from a male patient in his forties or fifties who received an allogeneic stem cell transplant from an unrelated donor, was CMV-positive, and had chronic GVHD only. Among the T cells, some may be from the graft donor.

J is TRBJ2-3 and V is TRBV5-1; TRBD1 agrees at 7 bases. This CDR3 region has 14 residues. The V gene's germline CDR1 is SGHRS and CDR2 YFSETQ. The V and J ends lost 2 bases and 4 bases, in that order; junction bases with no gene match: 4. Here the CDR3 reads CASSFTGVADTQYF. DNA of the CDR3: TGCGCCAGCAGCTTCACAGGGGTGGCAGATACGCAGTATTTT.

V is TRBV7-9 and J is TRBJ2-5; TRBD1 aligns across 8 bases. Looked up from germline, CDR1 is SEHNR and CDR2 is FQNEAQ (reference sequence). CDR3 length: 16 amino acids. The V segment lost 5 bases and the J segment 1 base; nucleotides outside the gene matches: 9. The CDR3 DNA follows: TGTGCCAGCAGCCCAGACAGGGGAGCCCGCCAAGAGACCCAGTACTTC. Its protein product is CASSPDRGARQETQYF.

With respect to this clone: An end of the junction differs from the germline gene, which may be a read error. This rearrangement joins TRBV9 to TRBJ1-3, with D hard to call. The CDR3 runs 16 residues. Germline lookup yields CDR1 SGDLS and CDR2 YYNGEE. The CDR3 here is CASSEETGNYGNAIYF. The CDR3 DNA follows: TGTGCCAGCAGCGAAGAGACGGGAAATTATGGAAACGCCATATATTTT.

The V gene is TRBV5-1, the J gene TRBJ2-2; a weak D match, TRBD1 (5 bases). Deletions cut 0 bases from V and 4 bases from J, with 10 bases between. The CDR3 length is 15 residues. The germline CDR1 and CDR2 sequences are SGHRS and YFSETQ. CDR3 protein: CASSLDRPSTGELFF. CDR3 sequence (DNA): TGCGCCAGCAGCTTGGACAGGCCGAGCACCGGGGAGCTGTTTTTT. Supplemented by reference TRBV5-1 and TRBJ2-2, the full variable domain reads KAGVTQTPRYLIKTRGQQVTLSCSPISGHRSVSWYQQTPGQGLQFLFEYFSETQRNKGNFPGRFSGRQFSNSRSEMNVSTLELGDSALYLCASSLDRPSTGELFFGEGSRLTVL.

The CDR3 sequence: CASSIISANQETQYF. In DNA, the CDR3 is TGTGCCAGTAGTATAATCTCCGCGAACCAAGAGACCCAGTACTTC. The chain couples TRBV19 to TRBJ2-5; D uncertain. This CDR3 comprises 15 residues. Germline V gene lookup returns CDR1 LNHDA and CDR2 SQIVND (reference sequence). V was trimmed by 2 bases and J by 0 bases, leaving 10 bases between them.

The J gene is TRBJ1-4, the V gene TRBV2; D is possibly TRBD1 (6 bases). The length of the CDR3 is 15 residues. CDR1 and CDR2 from the germline V gene are SNHLY and FYNNEI. V lost 0 bases and J lost 5, with 10 bases in between. CDR3 protein: CASSEAGGGNEKLFF. In DNA form, the CDR3 reads TGTGCCAGCAGTGAAGCGGGCGGGGGCAATGAAAAACTGTTTTTT. The variable domain in full, completed from reference TRBV2 and TRBJ1-4, reads EPEVTQTPSHQVTQMGQEVILRCVPISNHLYFYWYRQILGQKVEFLVSFYNNEISEKSEIFDDQFSVERPDGSNFTLKIRSTKLEDSAMYFCASSEAGGGNEKLFFGSGTQLSVL.

The V gene is TRBV2, the J gene TRBJ1-5; 7 bases are a match to TRBD1. This CDR3 has 13 residues. Trimming removed 8 bases from V and 9 bases from J; junction bases left unmatched: 10. CDR1 is SNHLY, CDR2 FYNNEI, per germline. Here the CDR3 reads CASGKDRVLPQHF. In DNA, the CDR3 is TGTGCCAGCGGAAAAGACAGGGTCCTGCCCCAGCATTTT.

The chain employs TRBV5-4 and TRBJ1-1; tentative D call: TRBD1 (6 bases). Germline V CDR1 and CDR2: SGHNT, YYREEE (reference sequence). V gave up 6 bases and J gave up 4 bases, with 13 bases separating them. This CDR3 has 13 residues. The CDR3 DNA is TGTGCCAGCACTACAGGGATTAGCACTGAAGCTTTCTTT. Translation: CASTTGISTEAFF.

A word on this clone: The germline gene is not matched at one end of the junction; a read error may be the cause. The rearrangement uses TRBV5-1 and TRBJ1-4; D might be TRBD1 (5 bases). Germline values: CDR1 SGHRS, CDR2 YFSETQ. The length of the CDR3 is 12 residues. CDR3 nucleotide sequence: TGCGCCAGCAGCTTGGGTCGGGGGAAGTGGATATTT. Translating it yields CASSLGRGKWIF.

The chain is built from TRBV9 and TRBJ2-3; 9 nucleotides agree with TRBD2. CDR3 size: 14 residues. CDR1 SGDLS and CDR2 YYNGEE come from the germline V gene. V trimming: 7 bases; J trimming: 4 bases; junction bases outside the gene matches: 7. The CDR3 is CASSGGGGADTQYF. The CDR3 bases are TGTGCCAGCTCGGGTGGCGGGGGGGCAGATACGCAGTATTTT.

The rearrangement uses TRBV6-1 and TRBJ1-5; tentative D call: TRBD1 (5 bases). V dropped 4 bases and J dropped 8 bases, with 18 bases sitting between them. This CDR3 region has 15 residues. Germline lookup yields CDR1 MNHNS and CDR2 SASEGT. The CDR3 DNA reads as TGTGCCAGCAGTGTATTAAGGGTCTCGGGGGAGCCCCAGCATTTT. This sequence encodes CASSVLRVSGEPQHF.

V gene TRBV7-8 combines with J gene TRBJ2-2, with 11 bases matching TRBD2. With 5 bases clipped from V and 7 bases from J, the junction kept 15 bases outside the gene matches. Germline V gives CDR1 SGHVS, CDR2 FQNEAQ. The CDR3 has 18 residues. The CDR3 DNA follows: TGTGCCAGCAGCCGCCTCTCTAGCGGGGGGCCGGAGAGCGGGGAGCTGTTTTTT. Translating gives CASSRLSSGGPESGELFF. Together with reference TRBV7-8 and TRBJ2-2, the CDR3 gives the full variable domain: GAGVSQSPRYKVAKRGQDVALRCDPISGHVSLFWYQQALGQGPEFLTYFQNEAQLDKSGLPSDRFFAERPEGSVSTLKIQRTQQEDSAVYLCASSRLSSGGPESGELFFGEGSRLTVL.

For this clone: The germline gene is not matched at one end of the junction; a read error may be the cause. The V gene is TRBV5-1, the J gene TRBJ1-4; 7 nucleotides line up with TRBD1. CDR1 SGHRS and CDR2 YFSETQ come from the germline V gene. The CDR3 loop spans 12 amino acids. This CDR3 reads CASSDGRDSVDW. In DNA, the CDR3 is TGCGCCAGCAGCGATGGCCGGGACAGCGTGGACTGG.

The chain couples TRBV9 to TRBJ2-3; a possible D gene is TRBD2 (6 bases). Trimming left V 1 base short and J 6 bases short, with 9 bases between. This CDR3 comprises 13 residues. The germline gives CDR1 SGDLS, CDR2 YYNGEE. CDR3: CASSVSGEDTQYF. For the CDR3, the DNA is TGTGCCAGCAGCGTATCGGGGGAGGATACGCAGTATTTT.

This clone was found a few times. The J gene is TRBJ1-5, the V gene TRBV18; no reliable D call. The CDR3 contains 13 residues. In germline, CDR1 is KGHSH, CDR2 LQKENI. Trimming stripped 2 bases from V and 9 bases from J, with 11 bases between. CDR3 nucleotide sequence: TGTGCCAGCTCACCAGGCCGCCAATGGCCCCAGCATTTT. It specifies CASSPGRQWPQHF.

V usage is TRBV7-9 and J usage is TRBJ2-1; maybe TRBD2 (7 bases). Germline V gene lookup returns CDR1 SEHNR and CDR2 FQNEAQ (reference sequence). The CDR3 is 15 residues long. The V gene lost 4 bases and the J gene lost 5 bases, with 15 bases spanning the gap. The CDR3 DNA reads TGTGCCAGCAGCTCTGGGCCGGGGGGCCACAATGAGCAGTTCTTC. This encodes CASSSGPGGHNEQFF.

V gene TRBV19 combines with J gene TRBJ2-7; D might be TRBD2 (5 bases). CDR3 length: 14 amino acids. From germline, CDR1 is LNHDA and CDR2 SQIVND (reference sequence). V was clipped by 6 bases and J by 0 bases, with 12 bases between them. CDR3: CASRVSGGSYEQYF. CDR3 in DNA: TGTGCCAGTAGGGTCAGTGGAGGCTCCTACGAGCAGTACTTC.

This clone was counted once. The V and J genes are TRBV29-1 and TRBJ2-5, with D uncertain. The germline V and J ends were trimmed by 2 bases and 2 bases, with 3 bases remaining between them. The CDR3 is 11 residues long. CDR1 SQVTM and CDR2 ANQGSEA come from the germline V gene. CDR3 protein: CSVELQETQYF. CDR3 bases: TGCAGCGTTGAACTACAAGAGACCCAGTACTTC.

The chain has TRBV5-6 and TRBJ1-2; possible D gene TRBD1, 6 bases. Germline V gene sequence: CDR1 SGHDT, CDR2 YYEEEE. The CDR3 runs 15 residues. V dropped 4 bases and J dropped 1 base, with 14 bases sitting between them. The CDR3 loop is CASSLGTMLNYGYTF. The CDR3 region has the DNA TGTGCCAGCAGCCTAGGGACAATGCTTAACTATGGCTACACCTTC.

J is TRBJ2-1 and V is TRBV4-3; D call uncertain. The V and J ends lost 1 base and 8 bases respectively, with 9 bases between them. The CDR3 loop spans 13 amino acids. Germline loops: CDR1 LGHNA, CDR2 YSLEER. CDR3 coding DNA: TGCGCCAGCAGCCAAGCGCCTATGTATGAGCAGTTCTTC. Its protein is CASSQAPMYEQFF.

The rearrangement links TRBV12-5 to TRBJ1-2; D is perhaps TRBD1 (6 bases). The CDR3 sequence is 17 residues long. Trimming removed 3 bases from V and 5 bases from J, with 22 bases in between. In germline, CDR1 is LGHNT, CDR2 FRNRAP. CDR3 DNA sequence: TGTGCTAGTGGTTTCTTCGTACCAGGGGTCTCGATTTATGGCTACACCTTC. Its protein product is CASGFFVPGVSIYGYTF. The entire variable domain, with the rest obtained from reference TRBV12-5 and TRBJ1-2, is as follows: DARVTQTPRHKVTEMGQEVTMRCQPILGHNTVFWYRQTMMQGLELLAYFRNRAPLDDSGMPKDRFSAEMPDATLATLKIQPSEPRDSAVYFCASGFFVPGVSIYGYTFGSGTRLTVV.

This rearrangement joins TRBV27 to TRBJ1-2; D is unresolved. Germline V CDR1 and CDR2: MNHEY, SMNVEV (reference sequence). The CDR3 spans 14 residues. V shed 6 bases and J shed 3 bases, with 14 bases lying between them. The CDR3 reads CASRPRGVDYGYTF. The CDR3 bases are TGTGCCAGCAGGCCCCGGGGAGTCGACTATGGCTACACCTTC.

V is TRBV5-6 and J is TRBJ1-1; perhaps TRBD1 as D (6 bases). The V gene lost 4 bases and the J gene lost 0 bases, with 13 bases spanning the gap. The CDR3 length is 15 residues. Germline V gene sequence: CDR1 SGHDT, CDR2 YYEEEE. The CDR3 loop is CASSKTGSMNTEAFF. The CDR3, as DNA: TGTGCCAGCAGCAAGACAGGCTCCATGAACACTGAAGCTTTCTTT.

The rearrangement uses TRBV5-6 and TRBJ1-2, with TRBD1 matching over 9 bases. Germline V gene lookup returns CDR1 SGHDT and CDR2 YYEEEE. The CDR3 has 15 residues. V lost 4 bases, J lost 5 bases, and 9 bases stayed unmatched. This CDR3 is CASSPIQGASYGYTF. In DNA, the CDR3 is TGTGCCAGCAGCCCCATACAGGGGGCAAGTTATGGCTACACCTTC.